Shown below are 14 T cell receptor beta chains from a single sample sequenced in a study of cytomegalovirus exposure and HLA in healthy donors. PCR used 60 Vbeta primers and 13 Jbeta primers. Clones were read by immunoSEQ multiplex PCR, and TCRdb kept only the in-frame ones, dropping some. The sample has 85,000 to 95,000 clones; about 60% are singletons. Sequenced sample: PBMCs. These receptors came from a woman aged 25-40 years in good health and CMV-seronegative.

In this sample, this clone turned up a few times. The chain carries TRBV19 and TRBJ2-1; the match to TRBD2 covers 13 bases. Germline V gene sequence: CDR1 LNHDA, CDR2 SQIVND (reference sequence). J lost 3 bases, V lost 1 base, and 15 bases had no gene match. This CDR3 has 21 residues. The CDR3 DNA reads TGTGCCAGTAGTATAGGGTCCGGACTAGCGGGAGTCAAAATCTTCTACAATGAGCAGTTCTTC. It translates to CASSIGSGLAGVKIFYNEQFF.

The V and J genes are TRBV7-9 and TRBJ1-2, with D perhaps matching TRBD1 (6 bases). Germline V CDR1 and CDR2: SEHNR, FQNEAQ (reference sequence). V was pared by 4 bases and J by 8 bases, with 20 bases between. The CDR3 spans 15 residues. The CDR3 sequence is CASSSSNREFRGYTF. The CDR3, as DNA: TGTGCCAGCAGCTCATCCAACAGGGAATTCCGCGGCTACACCTTC.

V usage is TRBV20-1 and J usage is TRBJ2-7; weak D call: TRBD2 (5 bases). The CDR3 is 11 amino acids. Germline CDR1 and CDR2: DFQATT and SNEGSKA (reference sequence). V dropped 6 bases and J dropped 2 bases, with 8 bases sitting between them. The CDR3 here is CSAGLTYEQYF. The CDR3 DNA is TGCAGTGCCGGACTCACCTACGAGCAGTACTTC.

V and J are TRBV6-5 and TRBJ2-7; a possible D gene is TRBD2 (5 bases). Deletions cut 6 bases from V and 0 bases from J, with 6 bases between. Germline V lookup: CDR1 MNHEY, CDR2 SVGAGI. The CDR3 totals 12 residues. CDR3 loop: CASRGSSYEQYF. The CDR3 DNA reads TGTGCCAGCAGAGGGAGCTCCTACGAGCAGTACTTC.

J is TRBJ2-2 and V is TRBV21-1; the D call TRBD1 from the table was never checked on the DNA. TRBV21-1 is a listed pseudogene. The CDR3 is made up of 15 amino acids. CDR3 in DNA: TGTGCCAGCAGCTCCCGGTACAGGGATACCGGGGAGCTGTTTTTT. Its translation is CASSSRYRDTGELFF.

Turning to this clone: At the DNA level, this CDR3 is encoded by other sequences in the same sample as well. The chain employs TRBV6-5 and TRBJ1-1, with 9 bases aligning to TRBD1. Trimming cost V 6 bases and J 4 bases; bases outside gene matches: 3. Germline lookup yields CDR1 MNHEY and CDR2 SVGAGI. The CDR3 sequence is 13 residues long. The CDR3 sequence is CASRLGQGTEAFF. Written as DNA, the CDR3 is TGTGCCAGCAGATTGGGACAGGGCACTGAAGCTTTCTTT.

The V and J genes are TRBV5-6 and TRBJ2-3, with TRBD2 matching 7 bases. Trimming removed 4 bases from V and 7 bases from J; junction bases left unmatched: 12. The CDR3 is 15 residues long. Germline V gives CDR1 SGHDT, CDR2 YYEEEE. The CDR3 protein is CASSPEGGGLYTQYF. The CDR3 nucleotides read TGTGCCAGCAGCCCGGAGGGCGGGGGACTCTATACGCAGTATTTT. Based on the CDR3 plus reference TRBV5-6 and TRBJ2-3, the full variable domain is DAGVTQSPTHLIKTRGQQVTLRCSPKSGHDTVSWYQQALGQGPQFIFQYYEEEERQRGNFPDRFSGHQFPNYSSELNVNALLLGDSALYLCASSPEGGGLYTQYFGPGTRLTVL.

This sequence joins TRBV21-1 and TRBJ1-5; the table's D call TRBD1 went unverified against the DNA. TRBV21-1 is a pseudogene. The CDR3 contains 15 residues. The CDR3 region is CASSKGRDSHQPQHF. DNA of the CDR3: TGTGCCAGCAGCAAAGGACGGGACAGCCATCAGCCCCAGCATTTT.

This sequence joins TRBV6-1 and TRBJ1-1, with no clear D. The germline V and J ends were trimmed by 2 bases and 1 base, with 8 bases remaining between them. The CDR3 extends over 14 amino acids. Per the germline V gene, CDR1 is MNHNS and CDR2 is SASEGT. In nucleotides, the CDR3 is TGTGCCAGCAGTGAATTTGTAGAGAACACTGAAGCTTTCTTT. Translating it yields CASSEFVENTEAFF.

The J gene is TRBJ1-2, the V gene TRBV7-8; the D gene is possibly TRBD1 (5 bases). The CDR3 covers 14 residues. V lost 0 bases, J lost 4 bases, and 9 bases lay in between. Germline CDR1 and CDR2: SGHVS and FQNEAQ. DNA of the CDR3: TGTGCCAGCAGCTTAGCTGAAGGGGTCTATGGCTACACCTTC. It specifies CASSLAEGVYGYTF.

The chain carries TRBV5-1 and TRBJ2-7; 12 bases align to TRBD1. The CDR3 runs 16 residues. Per germline, CDR1 SGHRS and CDR2 YFSETQ. With 7 bases clipped from V and 1 base from J, the junction kept 9 bases outside the gene matches. The CDR3 DNA is TGCGCCAGCCACGGGACAGGGGGCCGAGAATCCTACGAGCAGTACTTC. Protein: CASHGTGGRESYEQYF.

V usage is TRBV7-9 and J usage is TRBJ1-1; 10 bases align to TRBD1. Germline V gene sequence: CDR1 SEHNR, CDR2 FQNEAQ (reference sequence). The V and J ends lost 5 bases and 10 bases, in that order; junction bases with no gene match: 7. The CDR3 contains 13 residues. CDR3: CASSDRDRGGAFF. The CDR3 DNA follows: TGTGCCAGCAGCGACCGGGACAGGGGAGGAGCTTTCTTT.

The rearrangement joins TRBV18 to TRBJ1-2; D is undetermined. Trimming stripped 4 bases from V and 1 base from J, with 10 bases between. Germline lookup yields CDR1 KGHSH and CDR2 LQKENI. This CDR3 region has 14 residues. DNA of the CDR3: TGTGCCAGCTCACTCGACGGGGATAACTATGGCTACACCTTC. It translates to CASSLDGDNYGYTF.

This chain connects TRBV20-1 to TRBJ1-2, with TRBD1 as a possible D gene (5 bases). The V gene's germline CDR1 is DFQATT and CDR2 SNEGSKA (reference sequence). The CDR3 is 11 amino acids. Trimming left V 6 bases short and J 9 bases short, with 14 bases between. The DNA for the CDR3 is TGCAGTGCCCGAGCCGGGGGTAGCTACACCTTC. As protein: CSARAGGSYTF.